This T cell receptor beta chain was obtained from a study of blood T cell repertoires in COVID-19. Study-level background: Samples of COVID-19 (acute and convalescent) were obtained from the United States, Italy and Spain.

Trimming took off 3 bases at V and 5 bases at J, with 13 bases between the two ends. The CDR3 is made up of 14 amino acids. CDR1 is MNHNS, CDR2 SASEGT, per germline. Some clones are missing from TCRdb's copy, which holds only in-frame ones; the method was immunoSEQ multiplex PCR. This sample has fewer than 350,000 clones, with 91% found just once. Material: PBMCs or T cells enriched from blood (not recorded which). This chain connects TRBV6-1 to TRBJ1-2, with D unclear. This clonotype was sampled from a man in his forties who had been exposed to COVID-19. The CDR3 here is CASSDWTGGYGYTF. The CDR3 nucleotides read TGTGCCAGCAGTGATTGGACGGGAGGTTATGGCTACACCTTC.